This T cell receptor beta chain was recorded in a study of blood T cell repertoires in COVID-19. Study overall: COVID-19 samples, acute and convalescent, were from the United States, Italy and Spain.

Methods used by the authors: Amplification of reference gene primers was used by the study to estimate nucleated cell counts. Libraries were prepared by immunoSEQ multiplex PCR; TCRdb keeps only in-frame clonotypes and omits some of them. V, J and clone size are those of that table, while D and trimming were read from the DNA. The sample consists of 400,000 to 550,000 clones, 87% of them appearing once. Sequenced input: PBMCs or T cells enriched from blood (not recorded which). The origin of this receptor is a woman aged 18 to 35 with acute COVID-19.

The CDR3 DNA follows: TGTGCCAGCTCAGAACTTGAAAAACTGTTTTTT. Encoded protein: CASSELEKLFF. This rearrangement joins TRBV18 to TRBJ1-4; D uncertain. Germline lookup yields CDR1 KGHSH and CDR2 LQKENI. This CDR3 comprises 11 residues. Trimming left V 5 bases short and J 7 bases short, with 5 bases between.